The T cell receptor beta chain under discussion was sequenced for a study of shared clonotypes between healthy human individuals. Overall study context: Researchers drew samples from two women and a few men aged 18 to 49.

Notes on the study in general: Relative to clonotypes present in all four donors, those not shared had lower generation probabilities.

Each replicate PCR on the sorted subsets used about 220 ng DNA (approximately 27,000 T cell genomes). Using immunoSEQ multiplex PCR, the repertoire was profiled, and TCRdb retains in-frame clones only, with some absent. The table records millions of clones, more than 80% of them present only once. Remarks on this clone: Its antigen is unknown.

The CDR3 consists of 15 residues. The germline V gene has CDR1 SGHTS and CDR2 YDEGEE. V was pared by 4 bases and J by 2 bases, with 16 bases between. Sequenced input: naive CD4+ T cells from PBMCs. Indicated subset: CD45RA+ positively selected. The origin of this receptor is a man in his late teens or twenties in good health. Some clones in this sample may be carry-over from other donors' samples. The chain combines TRBV5-8 with TRBJ2-7; TRBD2 is a possible D gene (6 bases). CDR3: CASSESGTGAYEQYF. CDR3 coding DNA: TGTGCCAGCAGCGAATCCGGGACGGGAGCCTACGAGCAGTACTTC.